The clone carrying this T cell receptor beta chain was observed a few times. TCRdb independently ran MiXCR on the 5' RACE reads; one entry per CDR3 protein. The data contain 75,000 to 100,000 distinct CDR3 sequences, roughly 14% of them singletons. The sample belongs to a study of early T cells in non-severe SARS-CoV-2 infection. J was trimmed by 4 bases and V by 3 bases; bases with no gene match: 12. CDR3 length: 17 amino acids. Germline loops: CDR1 MGHRA, CDR2 YSYEKL. The TCR originated in an adult who was a healthcare worker with PCR-confirmed SARS-CoV-2 infection or an uninfected control (not recorded which). The sample taken for sequencing was whole blood. The genes are TRBV4-1 and TRBJ2-3; 8 bases fit TRBD2. The CDR3 region has the DNA TGCGCCAGCAGCCACCTATCGGGAGGGGTTGGTGCAGATACGCAGTATTTT. This sequence encodes CASSHLSGGVGADTQYF.